This T cell receptor beta chain was found in a study of shared clonotypes between healthy human individuals (dated by TCRdb to about 2020). Context from the whole study: A couple of women and a few men aged 18 to 49 years were included in the cohort. For each donor, CD4 naive and CD4 memory were each given three plates, CD8 naive was given two plates, and CD8 memory was given one plate. The study deeply sequenced blood TCR repertoires of about five healthy adults to estimate repertoire size and the extent of clonotype sharing between individuals. To increase sequencing depth and limit assay-specific biases, TCR repertoire library preparation and sequencing were carried out by different laboratories using diverse techniques. Each donor's leukapheresis produced roughly between about 0.85 and 10 billion PBMCs.

A remark on this clone: This receptor's antigen is unknown. Base qualities were left out, and no much larger clone turns up one base away.

The investigation overall reported the following: Pairwise subsampling led to the expectation that sequencing depth would affect the degree of clonotype sharing among donors. Sampling was restricted to blood, and TCR repertoires in tissues likely differ from the TCR repertoires found in blood. The genetic and exposure-history diversity represented was limited by the small number of donors. Compared with non-shared clonotypes, clonotypes shared by all four sorted-subset donors had higher generation probabilities. Even with the large sequencing depth, rarefaction of the sorted-subset datasets indicated that sequencing was incomplete. Across a handful of donors, around 5.4% of naive CD4, roughly 3.8% of naive CD8, approximately 2.5% of memory CD4, and about 0.44% of memory CD8 clonotypes were shared. Estimated clonotype richness was generally larger for naive than for memory subsets.

Donors were healthy HIV-negative adults with no recently reported acute infections or vaccinations. Every donor was a Caucasian adult living in Nashville, Tennessee, USA. CD4+ T cells were enriched by magnetic negative selection, after which naive cells were positively selected on CD45RA and the negative fraction was taken as the memory subset. After blood collection by leukapheresis, PBMCs were isolated using Ficoll-Histopaque density gradient centrifugation and then cryopreserved in the vapor phase of liquid nitrogen. Analytical flow cytometry was used to check the purity and quantity of every magnetically sorted T cell population. Each sorted fraction had its genomic DNA isolated and then quantified by UV absorbance on a Nanodrop 2000c. Using the deep immunoSEQ assay, multiplex PCR amplified TCR CDR3 regions from genomic DNA. Genomic DNA extracted from each cell subset was distributed evenly over all wells of several immunoSEQ 96-well plates, and each plate served as one replicate. For sorted subsets, each replicate PCR was loaded with roughly 200 ng genomic DNA, equivalent to roughly 30,000 T cell genomes. The purified libraries were quantified using a Qubit 3.0 fluorometer, sized with a Bioanalyzer 2100, and then quantified again using the KAPA Library Quantification kit. A separate single-read 150-cycle Illumina NextSeq 550 flow cell was used to sequence each immunoSEQ 96-well plate. In the paper's pipeline: Because only junctional sequences without quality scores were contained in the immunoSEQ output, filtering matching that applied to full-length reads could not be performed. Sequences were annotated with PyIR, a Python wrapper for IgBLAST v1.9, using IMGT germline references to assign V/J genes and CDR3. Reads with weak V/J assignments (E-value above 1e-6), missing CDR3, stop codons, out-of-frame junctions, or ambiguous translated residues were removed. V3J clonotypes were defined as sequences sharing an identical inferred V gene, J gene, and CDR3 amino acid sequence. To compute the percentage overlap between repertoires, the number of shared unique clonotypes was divided by the size of the smaller repertoire. RTK rarefaction, the Chao1 estimator, and Recon v2.1 estimates of unobserved clonotypes were used to assess repertoire richness. Generation probabilities were computed with OLGA for all TCRbeta clonotypes obtained by the gDNA method from a handful of donors. TCRdb took over this immuneACCESS table, retaining in-frame rearrangements with V and J assigned. Such tables are incomplete; in checked studies, under half of the missing clones stem from an unresolved V gene, and the remainder is unexplained. V, J and clone size are taken as reported in that table, and D and trimming were inferred from the DNA itself. Across this sample there are about 2.5 million clones, with about nine tenths seen only once. The ten largest clonotypes hold around 0.35% of the sample.

V loses 7 bases of germline sequence and J loses 2 bases, and the interval between the two ends is 6 bases. Including cysteine and phenylalanine, the CDR3 has 12 amino acids. Only the CDR3 DNA is retained, 36 bases long and in frame from the first base. CDR1 and CDR2 were assigned from the germline V gene (reference sequence) as LNHDA and SQIVND. Sequenced input: naive CD4+ T cells from PBMCs. The cell subset or site tag for this specimen amounts to: CD45RA+ positively selected. This sequence was found in a young man in good health. Some clones in this sample may be carry-over from other donors' samples. The chain uses TRBV19 and TRBJ1-5; the D gene identity is not certain. CDR3 sequence: CASNPGNQPQHF. The base sequence is TGTGCCAGTAATCCTGGCAATCAGCCCCAGCATTTT.